This TCR beta chain is drawn from a study of T cell responses to AZD1222 COVID-19 vaccine. General study points: Baseline testing showed seropositivity in only a handful of AZD1222 recipients. White British donors predominated, females outnumbered males, and clonal diversity was possibly underestimated. Repertoire samples came only from after the peak T cell response. The study found vaccine-associated CD4 TCRs spanning spike, dominant at 160-218 and 743-854.

Method: immunoSEQ multiplex PCR; TCRdb's copy keeps in-frame clones and lacks some. The data hold about 99,000 clones, with approximately 90% observed a single time. Comment on this clone: As yet, its antigen is unknown.

This CDR3 is built from 14 residues. The germline V gene has CDR1 LNHDA and CDR2 SQIVND (reference sequence). The ends were cut back, 5 bases at V and 1 base at J, with 11 bases in the middle. The sequencing here drew on peripheral blood, taken on day 0 of AZD1222 vaccination. J is TRBJ1-1 and V is TRBV19, with D possibly matching TRBD1 (5 bases). This TCR came from an adult in good health. The CDR3 region is CASSFDSKNTEAFF. The CDR3 DNA follows: TGTGCCAGTAGTTTCGACAGTAAGAACACTGAAGCTTTCTTT.